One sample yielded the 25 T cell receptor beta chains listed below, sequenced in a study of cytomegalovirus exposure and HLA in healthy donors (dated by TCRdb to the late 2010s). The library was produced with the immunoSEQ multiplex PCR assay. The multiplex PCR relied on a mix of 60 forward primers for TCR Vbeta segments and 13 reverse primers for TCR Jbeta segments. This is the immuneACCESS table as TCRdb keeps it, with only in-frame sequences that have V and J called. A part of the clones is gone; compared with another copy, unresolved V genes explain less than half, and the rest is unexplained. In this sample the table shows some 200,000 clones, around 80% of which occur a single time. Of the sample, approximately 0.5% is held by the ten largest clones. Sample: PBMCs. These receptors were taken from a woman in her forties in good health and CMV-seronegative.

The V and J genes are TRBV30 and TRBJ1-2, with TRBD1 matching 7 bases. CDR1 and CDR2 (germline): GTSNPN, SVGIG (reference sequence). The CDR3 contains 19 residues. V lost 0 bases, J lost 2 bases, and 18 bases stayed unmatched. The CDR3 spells CAWSVSRGTAIARNYGYTF. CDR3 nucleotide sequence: TGTGCCTGGAGTGTGAGTCGTGGGACAGCGATAGCACGGAACTATGGCTACACCTTC.

The CDR3 coding sequence is TGTGCCAGCAGGAACAGGGATGGTTTCACTGAAGCTTTCTTT. It is translated as CASRNRDGFTEAFF. The chain combines TRBV27 with TRBJ1-1; a weak D match, TRBD1 (6 bases). V was clipped by 6 bases and J by 4 bases, with 15 bases between them. The CDR3 covers 14 residues. From germline, CDR1 is MNHEY and CDR2 SMNVEV (reference sequence).

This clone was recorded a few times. The CDR3 sequence is CASSIQTNQPQHF. CDR3 DNA sequence: TGTGCCAGTAGTATACAGACTAATCAGCCCCAGCATTTT. V and J are TRBV19 and TRBJ1-5; D is unclear. CDR1 and CDR2 from the germline V gene are LNHDA and SQIVND (reference sequence). CDR3 length: 13 residues. V was trimmed by 2 bases and J by 4 bases, leaving 6 bases between them.

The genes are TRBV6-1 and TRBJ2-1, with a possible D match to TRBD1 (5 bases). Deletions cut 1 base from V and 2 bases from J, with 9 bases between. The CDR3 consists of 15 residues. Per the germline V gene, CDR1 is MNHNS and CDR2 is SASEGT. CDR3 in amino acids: CASSEVQAAYNEQFF. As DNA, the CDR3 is TGTGCCAGCAGTGAAGTACAGGCTGCCTACAATGAGCAGTTCTTC.

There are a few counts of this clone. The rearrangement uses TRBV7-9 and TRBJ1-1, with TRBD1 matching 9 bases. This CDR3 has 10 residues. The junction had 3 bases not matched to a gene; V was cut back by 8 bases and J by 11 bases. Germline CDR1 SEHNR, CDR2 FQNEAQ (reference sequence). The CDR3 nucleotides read TGTGCCAGCGGACAGGGGATCGCTTTCTTT. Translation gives CASGQGIAFF.

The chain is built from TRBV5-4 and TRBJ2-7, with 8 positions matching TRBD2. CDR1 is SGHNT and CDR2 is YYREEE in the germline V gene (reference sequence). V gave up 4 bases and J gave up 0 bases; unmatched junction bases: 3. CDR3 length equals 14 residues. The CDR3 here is CASSPGTSSYEQYF. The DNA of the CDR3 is TGTGCCAGCAGCCCCGGGACTAGCTCCTACGAGCAGTACTTC. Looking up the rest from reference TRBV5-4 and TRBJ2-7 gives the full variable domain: ETGVTQSPTHLIKTRGQQVTLRCSSQSGHNTVSWYQQALGQGPQFIFQYYREEENGRGNFPPRFSGLQFPNYSSELNVNALELDDSALYLCASSPGTSSYEQYFGPGTRLTVT.

CDR3 nucleotides: TGCGCCAGCAGCTTTGGACAGGGAGTGGGGGAAAAACTGTTTTTT. Translation: CASSFGQGVGEKLFF. The chain is built from TRBV5-1 and TRBJ1-4; 8 nucleotides match TRBD1. V gave up 2 bases and J gave up 8 bases; unmatched junction bases: 8. Germline assignment: CDR1 SGHRS and CDR2 YFSETQ. This CDR3 spans 15 amino acids.

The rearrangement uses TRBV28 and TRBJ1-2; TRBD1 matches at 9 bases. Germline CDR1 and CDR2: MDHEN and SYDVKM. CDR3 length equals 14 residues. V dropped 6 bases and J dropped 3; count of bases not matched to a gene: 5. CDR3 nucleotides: TGTGCCAGCAGCCCCACAGGGGGCGACTATGGCTACACCTTC. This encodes CASSPTGGDYGYTF.

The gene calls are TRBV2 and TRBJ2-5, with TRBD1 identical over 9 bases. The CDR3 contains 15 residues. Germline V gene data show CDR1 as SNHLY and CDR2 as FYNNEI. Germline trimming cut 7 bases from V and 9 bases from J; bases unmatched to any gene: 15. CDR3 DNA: TGTGCCAGCAAAACAACACGGACAGGGGTCCAGGCCCAGTACTTC. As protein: CASKTTRTGVQAQYF.

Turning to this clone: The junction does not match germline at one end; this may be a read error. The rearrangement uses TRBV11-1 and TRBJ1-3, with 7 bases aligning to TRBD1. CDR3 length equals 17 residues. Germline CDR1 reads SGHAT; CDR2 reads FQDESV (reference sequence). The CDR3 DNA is TGTGCCAGCAGCGCCTTATTCACAGGGGAGGATGGAGACACCATATATTTT. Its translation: CASSALFTGEDGDTIYF.

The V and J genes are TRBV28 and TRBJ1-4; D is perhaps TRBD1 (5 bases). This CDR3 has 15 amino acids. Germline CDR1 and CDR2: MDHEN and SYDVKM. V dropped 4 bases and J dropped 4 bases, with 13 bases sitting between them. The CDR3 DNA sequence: TGTGCCAGCAGTTCGGGGACTGAATATAATGAAAAACTGTTTTTT. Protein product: CASSSGTEYNEKLFF.

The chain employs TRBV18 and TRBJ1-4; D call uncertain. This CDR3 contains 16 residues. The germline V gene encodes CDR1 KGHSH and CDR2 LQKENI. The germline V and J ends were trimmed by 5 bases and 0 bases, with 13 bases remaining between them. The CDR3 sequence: CASSETPGATNEKLFF. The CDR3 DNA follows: TGTGCCAGCTCAGAAACCCCAGGTGCAACTAATGAAAAACTGTTTTTT.

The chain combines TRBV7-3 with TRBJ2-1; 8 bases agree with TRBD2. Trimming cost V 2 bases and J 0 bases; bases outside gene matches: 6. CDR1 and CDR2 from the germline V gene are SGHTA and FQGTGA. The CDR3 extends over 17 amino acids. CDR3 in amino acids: CASSLYEGTSSYNEQFF. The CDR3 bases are TGTGCCAGCAGCTTATACGAGGGGACTAGCTCCTACAATGAGCAGTTCTTC.

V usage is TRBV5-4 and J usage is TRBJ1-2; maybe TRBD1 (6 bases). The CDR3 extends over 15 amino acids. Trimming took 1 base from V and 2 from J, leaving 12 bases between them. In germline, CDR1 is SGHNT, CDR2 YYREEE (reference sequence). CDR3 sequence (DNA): TGTGCCAGCAGCTTGACAGGGCTTAGGAACTATGGCTACACCTTC. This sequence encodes CASSLTGLRNYGYTF.

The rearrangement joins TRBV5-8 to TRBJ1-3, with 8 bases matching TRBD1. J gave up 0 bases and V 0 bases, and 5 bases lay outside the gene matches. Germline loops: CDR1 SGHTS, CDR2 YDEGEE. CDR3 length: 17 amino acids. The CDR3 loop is CASSLATGGTSGNTIYF. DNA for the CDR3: TGTGCCAGCAGCTTGGCAACAGGGGGGACCTCTGGAAACACCATATATTTT. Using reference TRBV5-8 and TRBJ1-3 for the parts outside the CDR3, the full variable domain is EAGVTQSPTHLIKTRGQQATLRCSPISGHTSVYWYQQALGLGLQFLLWYDEGEERNRGNFPPRFSGRQFPNYSSELNVNALELEDSALYLCASSLATGGTSGNTIYFGEGSWLTVV.

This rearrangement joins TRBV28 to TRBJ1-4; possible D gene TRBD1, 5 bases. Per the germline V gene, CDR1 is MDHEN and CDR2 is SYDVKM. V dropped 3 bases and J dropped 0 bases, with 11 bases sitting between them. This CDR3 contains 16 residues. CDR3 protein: CASSFPMGPTNEKLFF. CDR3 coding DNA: TGTGCCAGCAGTTTCCCAATGGGGCCAACTAATGAAAAACTGTTTTTT. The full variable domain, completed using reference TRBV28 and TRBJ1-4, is DVKVTQSSRYLVKRTGEKVFLECVQDMDHENMFWYRQDPGLGLRLIYFSYDVKMKEKGDIPEGYSVSREKKERFSLILESASTNQTSMYLCASSFPMGPTNEKLFFGSGTQLSVL.

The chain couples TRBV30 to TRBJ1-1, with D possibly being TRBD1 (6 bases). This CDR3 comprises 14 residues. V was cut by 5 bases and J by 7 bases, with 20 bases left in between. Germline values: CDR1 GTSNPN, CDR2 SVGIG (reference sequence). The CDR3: CAWESGTRKDEAFF. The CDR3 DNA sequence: TGTGCCTGGGAATCCGGGACAAGGAAGGATGAAGCTTTCTTT.

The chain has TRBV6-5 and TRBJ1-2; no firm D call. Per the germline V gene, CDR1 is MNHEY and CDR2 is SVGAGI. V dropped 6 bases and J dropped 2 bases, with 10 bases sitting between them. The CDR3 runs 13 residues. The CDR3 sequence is CASSYSMNYGYTF. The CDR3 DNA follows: TGTGCCAGCAGCTATTCGATGAACTATGGCTACACCTTC.

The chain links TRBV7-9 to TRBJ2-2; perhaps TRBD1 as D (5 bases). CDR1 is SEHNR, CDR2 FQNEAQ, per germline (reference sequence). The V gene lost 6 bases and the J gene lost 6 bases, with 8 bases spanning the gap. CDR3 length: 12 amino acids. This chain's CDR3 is CASRTDSGELFF. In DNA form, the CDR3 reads TGTGCCAGCAGGACAGATTCCGGGGAGCTGTTTTTT.

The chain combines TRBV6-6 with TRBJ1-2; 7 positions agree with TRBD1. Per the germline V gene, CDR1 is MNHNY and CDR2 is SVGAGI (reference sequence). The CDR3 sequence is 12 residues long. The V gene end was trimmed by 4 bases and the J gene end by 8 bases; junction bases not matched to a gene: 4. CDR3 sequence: CASSFGQDGYTF. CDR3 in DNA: TGTGCCAGCAGTTTCGGACAGGACGGCTACACCTTC.

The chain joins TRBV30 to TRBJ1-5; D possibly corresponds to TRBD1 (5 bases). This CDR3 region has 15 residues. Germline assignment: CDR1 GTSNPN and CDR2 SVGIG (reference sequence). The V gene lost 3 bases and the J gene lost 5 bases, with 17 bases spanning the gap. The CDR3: CAWSQRGGSHQPQHF. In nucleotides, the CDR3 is TGTGCCTGGAGCCAACGGGGGGGAAGTCATCAGCCCCAGCATTTT.

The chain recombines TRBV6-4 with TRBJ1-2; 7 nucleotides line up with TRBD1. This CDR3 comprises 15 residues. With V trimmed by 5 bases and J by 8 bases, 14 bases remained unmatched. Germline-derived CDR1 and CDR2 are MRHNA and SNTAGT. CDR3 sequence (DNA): TGTGCCAGCAGTCTGAGGGGGCGACAAAAAGACGGCTACACCTTC. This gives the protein CASSLRGRQKDGYTF.

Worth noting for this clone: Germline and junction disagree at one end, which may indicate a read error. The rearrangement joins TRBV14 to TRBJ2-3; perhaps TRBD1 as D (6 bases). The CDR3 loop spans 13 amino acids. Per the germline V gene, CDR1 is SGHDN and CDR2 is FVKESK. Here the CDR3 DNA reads TGTGCCAGCACCCAACAGGGAACAGATACGCAGTATTTT. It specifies CASTQQGTDTQYF.

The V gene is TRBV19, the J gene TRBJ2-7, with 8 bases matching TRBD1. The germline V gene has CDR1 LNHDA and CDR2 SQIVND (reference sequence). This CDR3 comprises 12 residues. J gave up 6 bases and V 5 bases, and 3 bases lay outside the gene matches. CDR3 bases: TGTGCCAGTAGTTCAGGGGGCGGCGAGCAGTACTTC. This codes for CASSSGGGEQYF.

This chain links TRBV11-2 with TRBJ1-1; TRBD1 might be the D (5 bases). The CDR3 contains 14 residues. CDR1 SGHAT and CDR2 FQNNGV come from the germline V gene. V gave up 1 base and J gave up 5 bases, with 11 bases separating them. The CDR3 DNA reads TGTGCCAGCAGCTTAGGGGGCGCGGGGACTGAAGCTTTCTTT. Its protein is CASSLGGAGTEAFF.